This TCR beta chain was observed in a study of early T cells in non-severe SARS-CoV-2 infection. General study findings and limits: Reliance on VDJdb matching favored anti-spike CD8 responses; private and CD4 specificities were missed.

As concerns this clonotype: Its specificity is unknown.

The V gene end was trimmed by 4 bases and the J gene end by 1 base; junction bases not matched to a gene: 6. Germline loops: CDR1 DFQATT, CDR2 SNEGSKA (reference sequence). This CDR3 comprises 14 residues. TCRdb processed the 5' RACE reads anew with MiXCR; each CDR3 protein has one entry. Here the sample spans tens of thousands of distinct CDR3 sequences, 12% being singletons. This TCR was recovered from an adult who was a healthcare worker with PCR-confirmed SARS-CoV-2 infection or an uninfected control (not recorded which). The donor label of this sample is uncertain. The input for sequencing was whole blood, taken at baseline. The chain uses TRBV20-1 and TRBJ2-5; 7 bases align to TRBD1. The CDR3 DNA reads as TGCAGTGCTACCGCCGGGACAGCCCAAGAGACCCAGTACTTC. It encodes CSATAGTAQETQYF.